The next 2 T cell receptor beta chains were all read from a single sample in a study of identifying expanded T cells in peripheral blood. TCRdb's copy holds only in-frame clones and misses some; the assay was immunoSEQ multiplex PCR. The table includes tens of thousands of clones, approximately 84% detected once. The sample comprised blood. These TCRs come from a person between 18 and 75 years old in good health.

This clone was seen a handful of times. This chain joins TRBV2 and TRBJ1-2; possible D gene TRBD1, 5 bases. Germline V gene sequence: CDR1 SNHLY, CDR2 FYNNEI. Trimming took 4 bases from V and 2 from J, leaving 11 bases between them. This CDR3 contains 14 residues. DNA for the CDR3: TGTGCCAGCAGTGGGCAGGGCACGAACTATGGCTACACCTTC. Protein sequence: CASSGQGTNYGYTF.

V and J are TRBV30 and TRBJ2-5, with TRBD2 identical over 10 bases. CDR1 is GTSNPN and CDR2 is SVGIG in the germline V gene (reference sequence). The CDR3 loop spans 14 amino acids. The trim removed 5 bases at V and 1 base at J, leaving 4 bases unmatched. CDR3 bases: TGTGCCTGGGGGGCTAGCGGGGGCCAAGAGACCCAGTACTTC. It yields the protein CAWGASGGQETQYF.